The entry below describes one T cell receptor (beta chain). What it binds is not known. TCRdb called the reads again in MiXCR, with one record for every CDR3 protein. The repertoire holds more than 350,000 distinct CDR3 sequences, with around 32% as singletons. This sample is part of a study of T cell repertoires in cytomegalovirus infection. Study as a whole: CMV infection and matching HLA type were both indicated by public TCR beta signatures.

Whole-study findings and limits: In two of eight donors, the top clonotype was HLA-C-restricted CMV-specific.

V was cut by 6 bases and J by 1 base, with 29 bases left in between. The CDR3 is 20 amino acids. The V gene's germline CDR1 is SNHLY and CDR2 FYNNEI. The sequence was obtained from a human donor in good health (CMV status not recorded). Some clones in this sample may be carry-over from other donors' samples. V usage is TRBV2 and J usage is TRBJ2-3; a possible D gene is TRBD1 (9 bases). The sample consisted of PBMCs. In nucleotides, the CDR3 is TGTGCCAGCAGCGGACTATGGGACAGGGTAAATAGCGGGGGCACAGATACGCAGTATTTT. As protein: CASSGLWDRVNSGGTDTQYF.